This TCR beta chain was captured by sequencing in a study of breast tumors, draining lymph nodes, adjacent tissues. On this clonotype: Its target is not known.

Samples came from axillary lymph nodes draining the breast cancer. TCRdb recomputed calls from the multiplex PCR reads with MiXCR, one row per CDR3 protein. The table includes 150,000 to 200,000 distinct CDR3 sequences, over 25% detected once. The V gene end was trimmed by 3 bases and the J gene end by 6 bases; junction bases not matched to a gene: 11. Germline assignment: CDR1 SGHNT and CDR2 YYREEE (reference sequence). This CDR3 region has 18 residues. Study-wide findings and caveats: Tumor TCR diversity was below lymph nodes but above nontumor tissue. Luminal-like breast cancer showed significantly higher tumor–nontumor repertoire similarity than basal-like.

This sequence originates from a female donor with breast cancer. Some clones in this sample may be carry-over from other donors' samples. The chain carries TRBV5-4 and TRBJ2-4; 14 nucleotides align to TRBD2. The sequenced sample consisted of axillary lymph node tissue. The DNA for the CDR3 is TGTGCCAGCAGCTCGGGACTAGCGGGAGAGAGGCCGGGAAACATTCAGTACTTC. It specifies CASSSGLAGERPGNIQYF. Full variable domain (rest looked up from reference TRBV5-4 and TRBJ2-4): ETGVTQSPTHLIKTRGQQVTLRCSSQSGHNTVSWYQQALGQGPQFIFQYYREEENGRGNFPPRFSGLQFPNYSSELNVNALELDDSALYLCASSSGLAGERPGNIQYFGAGTRLSVL.